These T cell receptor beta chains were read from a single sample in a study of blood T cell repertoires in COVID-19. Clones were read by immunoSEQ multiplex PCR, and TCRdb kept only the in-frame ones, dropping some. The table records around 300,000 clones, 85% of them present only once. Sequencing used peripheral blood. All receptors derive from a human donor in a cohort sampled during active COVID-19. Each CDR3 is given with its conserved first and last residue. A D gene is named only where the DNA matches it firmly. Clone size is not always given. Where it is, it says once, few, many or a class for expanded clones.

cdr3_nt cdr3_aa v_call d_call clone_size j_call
TGTGCCAGCAGCTCCACGGGACAGGGTGCGTACGAGCAGTACTTC CASSSTGQGAYEQYF TRBV5-4 TRBD1 . TRBJ2-7
TGCAGCGTTTACGGACCTTCCCGGGACTACACCTTC CSVYGPSRDYTF TRBV29-1 . . TRBJ1-2
TGTGCCAGCAGTGAACAGGGAGGAGAGCAGTACTTC CASSEQGGEQYF TRBV6-1 . . TRBJ2-7
TGTGCCAGCAGCTTTATACGAGATCAGCCCCAGCATTTT CASSFIRDQPQHF TRBV7-2 . few TRBJ1-5
TGCGCCAGCAGCCAGGAGGTCTCCTACAATGAGCAGTTCTTC CASSQEVSYNEQFF TRBV4-1 . . TRBJ2-1
TGTGCCACCAGTGATTCTGCAAGCAGGGACTATGGCTACACCTTC CATSDSASRDYGYTF TRBV24-1 . . TRBJ1-2
TGTGCCAGCAGCTCAAGCGGGGGTTCCCAAGAGACCCAGTACTTC CASSSSGGSQETQYF TRBV7-3 TRBD2 . TRBJ2-5
TGTGCCAGCAGCTTGGGTGTGCACAGCTTGAACACTGAAGCTTTCTTT CASSLGVHSLNTEAFF TRBV5-6 . . TRBJ1-1
TGCAGCGTTCGGAGACTGTGGAGCTCCTACAATGAGCAGTTCTTC CSVRRLWSSYNEQFF TRBV29-1 . once TRBJ2-1
TGTGCCAGCAGTTACCAGGGGACAGGGGGGGCCTACGAGCAGTACTTC CASSYQGTGGAYEQYF TRBV6-5 TRBD1 . TRBJ2-7
TGTGCCAGCAGCTACAGGGTAAAAGTTTGCTCCTACGAGCAGTACTTC CASSYRVKVCSYEQYF TRBV21-1 . . TRBJ2-7
TGTGCCAGCAGTGATCCTCCAGGCAGTAGTGGGGCCAACGTCCTGACTTTC CASSDPPGSSGANVLTF TRBV6-1 . once TRBJ2-6
TGTGCCACCAGTGACCTATCGACTAGCGGGGGCAGGATAAAGCAGTTCTTC CATSDLSTSGGRIKQFF TRBV24-1 TRBD2 . TRBJ2-1
TGTGCTGGGCAGGGAGGGGGTGGTACTGAAGCTTTCTTT CAGQGGGGTEAFF TRBV12-5 . few TRBJ1-1
TGTGCCAGCAGTGACGGCAGGGGAACAGGCTACACCTTC CASSDGRGTGYTF TRBV2 . . TRBJ1-2
TGTGCCTGGAGTGGGGGGACAGGCCCGAACTATGGCTACACCTTC CAWSGGTGPNYGYTF TRBV30 TRBD1 . TRBJ1-2
TGCGCCAGCAGCCCCCCGATTTCAGTCTCCTACGAGCAGTACTTC CASSPPISVSYEQYF TRBV4-1 . . TRBJ2-7
TGTGCCAGCAGCCGACAGAAGACCACACACACCGGGGAGCTGTTTTTT CASSRQKTTHTGELFF TRBV3-1/TRBV3-2 . . TRBJ2-2
TGTGCCAGCAGTTACGGGCCCTCGGAGGGGCAGTTCTTC CASSYGPSEGQFF TRBV6-6 . . TRBJ2-1
TGTGCCAGCAGCCAAGATCCGGGTACCCGCCTAAGAGCTTTCTTT CASSQDPGTRLRAFF TRBV3-1/TRBV3-2 . few TRBJ1-1
TGCAGCGTTGAAATACCCGGGACACCCTACGAGCAGTACTTC CSVEIPGTPYEQYF TRBV29-1 . . TRBJ2-7
TGTGCCAGCAGTCAAGAACCCTTTGGGGGAGGATATGGCTACACCTTC CASSQEPFGGGYGYTF TRBV6-1 . once TRBJ1-2
TGTGCCAGCAGTTTCGGACTAGCGGGGGCCGGGGAGCAGTTCTTC CASSFGLAGAGEQFF TRBV2 TRBD2 . TRBJ2-1
TGTGCCAGCAGTAGCCGGGACTCAGGGATTACAGATACGCAGTATTTT CASSSRDSGITDTQYF TRBV28 . . TRBJ2-3
TGTGCCAGCAGCTTTGAGGGGACAGGCACTGAAGCTTTCTTT CASSFEGTGTEAFF TRBV11-2 TRBD1 . TRBJ1-1
TGTGCCAGCAGCGTAGCTGGAGCAACTGGAAACACCATATATTTT CASSVAGATGNTIYF TRBV9 . . TRBJ1-3
TGTGCCAGCAGCCTCTTGAACACTGAAGCTTTCTTT CASSLLNTEAFF TRBV14 . . TRBJ1-1
TGTGCCAGCAGCCAAAATGGGGGGGAGCAGTACTTC CASSQNGGEQYF TRBV3-1/TRBV3-2 . . TRBJ2-7
TGTGCCAGCAGCCCGGGGACGGAGGGGTCCGGGGAGCTGTTTTTT CASSPGTEGSGELFF TRBV7-3 . . TRBJ2-2
TGCGCCAGCAGCTCCGGGACAGGGGCAGATACGCAGTATTTT CASSSGTGADTQYF TRBV5-1 TRBD1 . TRBJ2-3
TGCGCCAGCAGCCAGACTAGCCCGACCTCGAAATACGAGCAGTACTTC CASSQTSPTSKYEQYF TRBV4-1 TRBD2 . TRBJ2-7
TGTGCCAGCAGCTACCCATCACAGGGAAATGAGCAGTTCTTC CASSYPSQGNEQFF TRBV5-4 . . TRBJ2-1
TGTGCCAGCAGCTTAGCGGGGGGCCTCTACAATGAGCAGTTCTTC CASSLAGGLYNEQFF TRBV6-5 TRBD2 . TRBJ2-1
TGTGCCAGCGTTCCCGGCAGGGGAAGGGACACTGAAGCTTTCTTT CASVPGRGRDTEAFF TRBV6-6 . once TRBJ1-1
TGCAGCGTCCTTCGCGCAGGGGTCTATGGCTACACCTTC CSVLRAGVYGYTF TRBV29-1 . . TRBJ1-2